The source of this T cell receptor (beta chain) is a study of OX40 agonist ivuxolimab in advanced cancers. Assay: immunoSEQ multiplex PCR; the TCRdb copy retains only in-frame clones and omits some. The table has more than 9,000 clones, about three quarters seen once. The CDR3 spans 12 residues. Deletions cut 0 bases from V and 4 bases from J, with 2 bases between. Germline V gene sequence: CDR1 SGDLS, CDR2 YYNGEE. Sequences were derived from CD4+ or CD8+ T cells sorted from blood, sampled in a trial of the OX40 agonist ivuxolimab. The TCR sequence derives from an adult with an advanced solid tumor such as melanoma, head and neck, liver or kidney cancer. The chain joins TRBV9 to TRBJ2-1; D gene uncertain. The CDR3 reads CASSVGYNEQFF. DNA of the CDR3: TGTGCCAGCAGCGTAGGATACAATGAGCAGTTCTTC.